These 18 T cell receptor beta chains were sequenced from one sample in a study of shared clonotypes between healthy human individuals (dated by TCRdb to the early 2020s). Library construction relied on the immunoSEQ multiplex PCR assay. Drawn from immuneACCESS, this table holds only the in-frame rearrangements with V and J called that TCRdb kept. Clones are partly lost; checked studies trace under half to an unresolved V gene and leave the rest unexplained. The sample table holds around 510,000 clones, of which 95% to 96% were seen once. Together, the top ten hold approximately 0.06% of the sample. Material for sequencing was naive CD4+ T cells sorted from blood. The intended sense of this specimen's cell subset or site label: CD45RA+ positively selected. The receptors derive from a woman in her 30s in good health.

This clone showed up just once. V usage is TRBV2 and J usage is TRBJ1-5; maybe TRBD1 (6 bases). From germline, CDR1 is SNHLY and CDR2 FYNNEI. The ends were cut back, 6 bases at V and 10 bases at J, with 22 bases in the middle. The CDR3 is made up of 15 amino acids. CDR3 protein: CASSPAGAYTIPQHF. The CDR3 region has the DNA TGTGCCAGCAGCCCTGCGGGGGCCTATACCATACCCCAGCATTTT.

The CDR3 protein is CATRGPHPRGEQYF. The CDR3 DNA reads as TGCGCCACCCGGGGCCCACACCCCCGGGGCGAGCAGTACTTC. This chain links TRBV10-1 with TRBJ2-7; D may be TRBD1 or TRBD2 (5 bases each). The ends were cut back, 10 bases at V and 6 bases at J, with 22 bases in the middle. This CDR3 spans 14 amino acids. Germline lookup yields CDR1 WNHNN and CDR2 SYGVQD (reference sequence).

The chain recombines TRBV2 with TRBJ2-5; no clear D. The germline gives CDR1 SNHLY, CDR2 FYNNEI. V shed 4 bases and J shed 5 bases, with 14 bases lying between them. CDR3 length: 14 residues. CDR3 sequence (DNA): TGTGCCAGCAGTGTTAGGGCTAGATCTGAGACCCAGTACTTC. Amino acids: CASSVRARSETQYF. The variable domain in full, completed from reference TRBV2 and TRBJ2-5, reads EPEVTQTPSHQVTQMGQEVILRCVPISNHLYFYWYRQILGQKVEFLVSFYNNEISEKSEIFDDQFSVERPDGSNFTLKIRSTKLEDSAMYFCASSVRARSETQYFGPGTRLLVL.

The chain employs TRBV19 and TRBJ2-5; D tentatively fits TRBD1 or TRBD2 (5 bases each). Germline assignment: CDR1 LNHDA and CDR2 SQIVND (reference sequence). The CDR3 contains 15 residues. The V and J ends lost 0 bases and 4 bases respectively, with 12 bases between them. CDR3 coding DNA: TGTGCCAGTAGTATAGATCCGGGTGGGGGAGAGACCCAGTACTTC. Its translation: CASSIDPGGGETQYF.

V is TRBV30 and J is TRBJ2-7; the match to TRBD2 covers 9 bases. The ends lost 2 bases at V and 4 bases at J; junction bases unmatched: 15. From germline, CDR1 is GTSNPN and CDR2 SVGIG (reference sequence). The CDR3 is 17 amino acids. The CDR3 protein is CAWSNIVRGGRAYEQYF. As DNA, the CDR3 is TGTGCCTGGAGTAACATCGTTCGGGGCGGGAGGGCTTACGAGCAGTACTTC. Full variable domain (outside the CDR3, taken from reference TRBV30 and TRBJ2-7): SQTIHQWPATLVQPVGSPLSLECTVEGTSNPNLYWYRQAAGRGLQLLFYSVGIGQISSEVPQNLSASRPQDRQFILSSKKLLLSDSGFYLCAWSNIVRGGRAYEQYFGPGTRLTVT.

V and J are TRBV28 and TRBJ2-7, with D uncertain. Germline CDR1 is MDHEN and CDR2 is SYDVKM. Trimming stripped 7 bases from V and 6 bases from J, with 10 bases between. The CDR3 is 11 amino acids. In DNA, the CDR3 is TGTGCCAGCACCACAAGTCGCGAGCAGTACTTC. Translating it yields CASTTSREQYF.

The V gene is TRBV28, the J gene TRBJ2-7, with D possibly matching TRBD1 (6 bases). With 4 bases removed from V and 3 bases from J, the gap between germline ends came to 13 bases. There are 14 residues in the CDR3. Germline-derived CDR1 and CDR2 are MDHEN and SYDVKM. Written as DNA, the CDR3 is TGTGCCAGCAGTTCGGACAGTTACCACTACGAGCAGTACTTC. This sequence encodes CASSSDSYHYEQYF.

The chain is built from TRBV28 and TRBJ2-6; possible D gene TRBD1, 6 bases. Trimming removed 10 bases at V and 12 bases at J, with 16 bases between. The germline CDR1 and CDR2 sequences are MDHEN and SYDVKM. The CDR3 is 12 amino acids. CDR3 sequence (DNA): TGTGCCATAGGGACAACTACTGGCGTCCTGACTTTC. It specifies CAIGTTTGVLTF.

The V call is TRBV28, the J call TRBJ2-1; 8 bases are a match to TRBD2. V lost 3 bases to trimming and J lost 8 bases; unmatched junction nucleotides: 18. The CDR3 is 18 residues long. Germline assignment: CDR1 MDHEN and CDR2 SYDVKM. In nucleotides, the CDR3 is TGTGCCAGCAGTTTTGTCGGTGTTGGGCGGGAGGCCTTCCATGAGCAGTTCTTC. Protein sequence: CASSFVGVGREAFHEQFF.

The chain combines TRBV7-9 with TRBJ2-6, with D unclear. Germline V gene sequence: CDR1 SEHNR, CDR2 FQNEAQ (reference sequence). CDR3 length: 16 residues. V dropped 5 bases and J dropped 1 base, with 12 bases sitting between them. CDR3 nucleotides: TGTGCCAGCAGCAACCCGACGGAGTCTGGGGCCAACGTCCTGACTTTC. Its translation: CASSNPTESGANVLTF.

The chain couples TRBV6-1 to TRBJ2-7, with TRBD2 identical over 7 bases. This CDR3 is built from 13 residues. Trimming at V came to 6 bases and at J to 0 bases, leaving 2 bases not matched to a gene. Germline V lookup: CDR1 MNHNS, CDR2 SASEGT. CDR3 region: CASSTSDSYEQYF. The CDR3 DNA reads as TGTGCCAGCAGCACTAGCGACTCCTACGAGCAGTACTTC.

V gene TRBV10-1 combines with J gene TRBJ2-7; TRBD2 matches 8 bases. Germline values: CDR1 WNHNN, CDR2 SYGVQD (reference sequence). The CDR3 has 14 residues. V gave up 2 bases and J gave up 4 bases; unmatched junction bases: 4. The CDR3 sequence is CASSEAGGIYEQYF. CDR3 sequence (DNA): TGCGCCAGCAGTGAGGCGGGGGGAATATACGAGCAGTACTTC.

The chain couples TRBV18 to TRBJ1-1, with D possibly matching TRBD1 (5 bases). The germline V gene encodes CDR1 KGHSH and CDR2 LQKENI. The CDR3 contains 17 residues. V was shortened by 2 bases and J by 1 base, with 17 bases between the two germline ends. The CDR3 DNA sequence: TGTGCCAGCTCACCATTCGCAGGGCACGAGGAGAACACTGAAGCTTTCTTT. This codes for CASSPFAGHEENTEAFF.

The V call is TRBV28, the J call TRBJ1-1; 9 positions agree with TRBD1. The CDR3 totals 12 residues. CDR1 is MDHEN and CDR2 is SYDVKM in the germline V gene. The V and J ends lost 10 bases and 7 bases, in that order; junction bases with no gene match: 7. Here the CDR3 DNA reads TGTGCCATCACAAACAGGGGGCATGAAGCTTTCTTT. Translation gives CAITNRGHEAFF.

This chain's CDR3 is CASRWSSSTDTQYF. CDR3 bases: TGTGCCAGCAGGTGGTCTTCGAGCACAGATACGCAGTATTTT. This chain uses TRBV25-1 with TRBJ2-3, with D unresolved. Trimming left V 6 bases short and J 0 bases short, with 10 bases between. The CDR3 totals 14 residues. The germline V gene has CDR1 MGHDK and CDR2 SYGVNS.

In this sample, this clone turned up once. The chain is built from TRBV18 and TRBJ1-1, with D unresolved. The CDR3 consists of 14 residues. Deletions cut 2 bases from V and 6 bases from J, with 13 bases between. Germline-derived CDR1 and CDR2 are KGHSH and LQKENI. CDR3 sequence reads: CASSPGFPGAEAFF. Here the CDR3 DNA reads TGTGCCAGCTCACCAGGGTTCCCCGGGGCTGAAGCTTTCTTT. The whole variable domain, filled in from reference TRBV18 and TRBJ1-1, reads NAGVMQNPRHLVRRRGQEARLRCSPMKGHSHVYWYRQLPEEGLKFMVYLQKENIIDESGMPKERFSAEFPKEGPSILRIQQVVRGDSAAYFCASSPGFPGAEAFFGQGTRLTVV.

The gene calls are TRBV28 and TRBJ1-5; D unclear. CDR1 is MDHEN, CDR2 SYDVKM, per germline. This CDR3 is built from 14 residues. Deletions cut 2 bases from V and 3 bases from J, with 8 bases between. Written as DNA, the CDR3 is TGTGCCAGCAGTTTACGGGAGTCCAATCAGCCCCAGCATTTT. It codes for CASSLRESNQPQHF.

CDR3 DNA: TGTGCCAGCAGTTACTCGATGCGGGGTACTGAAGCTTTCTTT. Its protein is CASSYSMRGTEAFF. The chain has TRBV6-6 and TRBJ1-1; D remains unclear. The germline V gene has CDR1 MNHNY and CDR2 SVGAGI (reference sequence). The V end was cut by 0 bases, the J end by 5 bases, with 10 bases between. The CDR3 runs to 14 residues.